This record looks at one T cell receptor beta chain sequence and its context. Its antigen remains unknown. This sample is drawn from a study of T cells in Graves' hyperthyroidism and ophthalmopathy. Study observations and caveats: Blood held most thyroid clonotypes expanded above 0.001 frequency.

Extraction of PBMCs used more than 8.5 ml of fresh peripheral blood. J gave up 5 bases and V 9 bases, and 7 bases lay outside the gene matches. The length of the CDR3 is 14 residues. Germline CDR1 ENHRY, CDR2 SYGVKD. RNA transcripts served as the template for amplifying TCR beta CDR3 regions. HTBI primers were employed in a first-round RT-PCR of the TCR CDR3. TCRdb ran MiXCR on the multiplex PCR reads and lists one entry per CDR3 protein. Among about half a million distinct CDR3 sequences listed, nearly 20% were seen once. The sequence was obtained from a man in his forties with Graves' ophthalmopathy. The sequencing sample was made of blood. V and J are TRBV10-3 and TRBJ1-6; 7 bases line up with TRBD1. CDR3 sequence reads: CAISGTADNSPLHF. As DNA, the CDR3 is TGTGCCATTTCCGGGACAGCAGATAATTCACCCCTCCACTTT.